This T cell receptor beta chain originates from a study of T cells in Graves' hyperthyroidism and ophthalmopathy. Study-wide results and caveats: Most expanded thyroid clonotypes above 0.001 recurred in blood.

Germline V CDR1 and CDR2: GTSNPN, SVGIG (reference sequence). The CDR3 length is 14 residues. V lost 4 bases and J lost 3, with 14 bases in between. Diagnostic decisions used clinical symptoms, serum thyroxine and TRAb, thyroid ultrasound and orbital computed tomography. Many counts were recorded for this clonotype. Its antigen is not known. Amplification yielded TCR beta CDR3 regions, with RNA transcripts as the source. A first-round RT-PCR of the TCR CDR3 used the HTBI primer set. From the multiplex PCR reads, TCRdb called clonotypes with MiXCR, one entry per CDR3 protein. The sample shows about 290,000 distinct CDR3 sequences, roughly 13% of them seen only once.

The sequenced sample was blood. V is TRBV30 and J is TRBJ2-3, with D perhaps matching TRBD2 (6 bases). The TCR sequence derives from a woman between 35 and 50 years old with Graves' hyperthyroidism. The CDR3 sequence: CAWMYGSGTDTQYF. CDR3 in DNA: TGTGCCTGGATGTACGGGAGTGGGACAGATACGCAGTATTTT.